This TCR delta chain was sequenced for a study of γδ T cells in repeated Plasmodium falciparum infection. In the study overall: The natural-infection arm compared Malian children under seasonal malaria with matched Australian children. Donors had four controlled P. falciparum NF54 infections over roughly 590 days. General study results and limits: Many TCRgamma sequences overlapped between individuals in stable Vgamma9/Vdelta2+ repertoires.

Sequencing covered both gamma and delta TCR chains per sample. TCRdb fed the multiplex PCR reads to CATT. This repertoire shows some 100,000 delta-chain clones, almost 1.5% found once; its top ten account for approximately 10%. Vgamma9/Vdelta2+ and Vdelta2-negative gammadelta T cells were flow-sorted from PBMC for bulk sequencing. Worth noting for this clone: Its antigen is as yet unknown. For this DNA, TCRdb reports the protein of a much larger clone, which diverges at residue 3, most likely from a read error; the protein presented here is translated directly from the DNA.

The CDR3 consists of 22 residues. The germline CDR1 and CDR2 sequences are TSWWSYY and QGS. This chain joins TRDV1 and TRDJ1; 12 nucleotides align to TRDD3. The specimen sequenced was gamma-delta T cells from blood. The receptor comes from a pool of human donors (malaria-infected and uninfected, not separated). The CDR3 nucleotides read TGTGCTCCTGGGGAACCGCCTTTCCTGTACTGGGGGATACAAGGGTACACCGATAAACTCATCTTT. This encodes CAPGEPPFLYWGIQGYTDKLIF.